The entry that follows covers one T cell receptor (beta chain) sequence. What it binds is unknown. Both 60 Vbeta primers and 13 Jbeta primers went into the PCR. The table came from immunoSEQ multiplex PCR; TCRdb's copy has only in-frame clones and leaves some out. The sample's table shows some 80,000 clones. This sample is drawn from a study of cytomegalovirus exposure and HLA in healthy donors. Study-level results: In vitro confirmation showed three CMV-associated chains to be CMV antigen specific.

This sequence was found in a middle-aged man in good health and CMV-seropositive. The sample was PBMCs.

CDR3: CASSMGAEDYGYTF. CDR3 nucleotides: TGTGCCAGTAGCATGGGGGCAGAAGATTATGGCTACACCTTC. V usage is TRBV19 and J usage is TRBJ1-2; TRBD1 might be the D (6 bases). The CDR3 is 14 amino acids. Germline CDR1 LNHDA, CDR2 SQIVND (reference sequence). V gave up 6 bases and J gave up 5 bases, with 16 bases separating them.